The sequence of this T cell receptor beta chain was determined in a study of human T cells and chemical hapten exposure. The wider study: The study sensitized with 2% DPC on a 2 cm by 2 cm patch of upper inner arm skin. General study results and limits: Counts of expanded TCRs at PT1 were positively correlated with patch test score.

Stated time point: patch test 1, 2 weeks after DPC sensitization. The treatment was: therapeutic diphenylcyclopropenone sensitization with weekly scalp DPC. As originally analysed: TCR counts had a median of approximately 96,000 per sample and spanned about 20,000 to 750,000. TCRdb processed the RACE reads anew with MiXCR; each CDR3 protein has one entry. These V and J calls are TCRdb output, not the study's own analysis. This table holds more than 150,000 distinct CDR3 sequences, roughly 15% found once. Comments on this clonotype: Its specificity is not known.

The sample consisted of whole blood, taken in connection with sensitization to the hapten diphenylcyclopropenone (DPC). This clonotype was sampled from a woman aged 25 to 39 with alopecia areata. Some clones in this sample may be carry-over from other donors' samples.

As DNA, the CDR3 is TGTGCCAGCAGCCAAGCCGGGATGAACACCGGGGAGCTGTTTTTT. This codes for CASSQAGMNTGELFF. The J gene is TRBJ2-2, the V gene TRBV3-1; D may be TRBD2 (5 bases). This CDR3 has 15 amino acids. V lost 1 base to trimming and J lost 1 base, with 7 bases between them. Germline CDR1 reads LGHDT; CDR2 reads YNNKEL (reference sequence).